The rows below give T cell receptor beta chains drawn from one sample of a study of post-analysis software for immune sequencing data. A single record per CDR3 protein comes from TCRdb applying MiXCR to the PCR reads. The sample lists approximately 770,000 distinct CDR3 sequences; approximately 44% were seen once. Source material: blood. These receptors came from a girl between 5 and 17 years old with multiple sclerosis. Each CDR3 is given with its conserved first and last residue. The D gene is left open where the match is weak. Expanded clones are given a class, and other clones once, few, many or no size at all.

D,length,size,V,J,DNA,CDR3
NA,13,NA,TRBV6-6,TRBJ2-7,TGTGCCAGCAGTTACGCGGGATGCTACGAGCAGTACTTC,CASSYAGCYEQYF
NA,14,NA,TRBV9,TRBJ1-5,TGTGCCAGCAGCGCGTACAGCGAGAATCAGCCCCAGCATTTT,CASSAYSENQPQHF
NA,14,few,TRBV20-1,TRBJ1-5,TGCAGTGCTATCAGAGCGAATAGCAATCAGCCCCAGCATTTT,CSAIRANSNQPQHF
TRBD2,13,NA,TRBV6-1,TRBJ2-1,TGTGCCAGCAGTGGCCAAGGGACTAGCAGGCAGTTCTTC,CASSGQGTSRQFF
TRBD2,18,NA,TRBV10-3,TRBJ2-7,TGTGCCATCAGCATCCTAGCGGGAGGGACAGGACACACCTACGAGCAGTACTTC,CAISILAGGTGHTYEQYF
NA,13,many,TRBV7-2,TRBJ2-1,TGTGCCAGCAGCGTACTACAGGGCTATGAGCAGTTCTTC,CASSVLQGYEQFF
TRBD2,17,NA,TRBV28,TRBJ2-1,TGTGCCAGCAGCCATCGGACTAGCGGGTTGTCCTACAATGAGCAGTTCTTC,CASSHRTSGLSYNEQFF
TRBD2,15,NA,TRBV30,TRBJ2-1,TGTGCCTGGAGTGTACTAGCGGGAGGGCCGGGTGAGCAGTTCTTC,CAWSVLAGGPGEQFF
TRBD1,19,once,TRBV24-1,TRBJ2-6,TGTGCCACCAGTGATTCAACCGGGACAGGCAGCTCTGGGGCCAACGTCCTGACTTTC,CATSDSTGTGSSGANVLTF
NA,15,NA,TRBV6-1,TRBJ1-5,TGTGCCAGCAGTACCTTCGGACAGAAGAATCAGCCCCAGCATTTT,CASSTFGQKNQPQHF
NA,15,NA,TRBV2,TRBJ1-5,TGTGCCAGCAGTGAAAGGTGGGATAGCAATCAGCCCCAGCATTTT,CASSERWDSNQPQHF
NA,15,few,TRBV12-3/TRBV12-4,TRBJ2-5,TGTGCCAGCAGTCCCAGTGCCCAGTACCAAGAGACCCAGTACTTC,CASSPSAQYQETQYF
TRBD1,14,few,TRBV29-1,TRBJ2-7,TGCAGCGTTGGTGGACAGGGGATGTCCCACGAGCAGTACTTC,CSVGGQGMSHEQYF
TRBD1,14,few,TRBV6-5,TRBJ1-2,TGTGCCAGCAGCCCTACAGGGGTTCTCTATGGCTACACCTTC,CASSPTGVLYGYTF
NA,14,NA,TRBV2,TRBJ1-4,TGTGCCAGCAGCGGGTCGGGACACCCAGAAAAACTGTTTTTT,CASSGSGHPEKLFF
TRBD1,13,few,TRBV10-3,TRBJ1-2,TGTGCCATTGGGACAGGTAATCTGGATGGCTACACCTTC,CAIGTGNLDGYTF
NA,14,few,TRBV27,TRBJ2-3,TGTGCCAGCAGTTCAATTAGGGGGGCAGATACGCAGTATTTT,CASSSIRGADTQYF
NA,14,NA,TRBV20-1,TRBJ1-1,TGCAGTGCTAGAGGGCAGGGTGGGGACACTGAAGCTTTCTTT,CSARGQGGDTEAFF
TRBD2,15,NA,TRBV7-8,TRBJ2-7,TGTGCCAGCAGCTCCTTAGCGGGCCTATCCTACGAGCAGTACTTC,CASSSLAGLSYEQYF
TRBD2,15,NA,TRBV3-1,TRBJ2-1,TGTGCCAGCAGCCCGCGACTAGCGGGGTACAATAAGCAGTTCTTC,CASSPRLAGYNKQFF
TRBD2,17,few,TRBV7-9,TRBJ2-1,TGTGCCAGCAGCTCGCCCCTCCTAGCGGGATCCTACAATGAGCAGTTCTTC,CASSSPLLAGSYNEQFF
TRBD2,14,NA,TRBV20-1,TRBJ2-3,TGCAGTGCTTCATCCGGACTAGCGACAGATACGCAGTATTTT,CSASSGLATDTQYF
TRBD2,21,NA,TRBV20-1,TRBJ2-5,TGCAGTGCTAGAGGTCTGCGACCGGGACTAGCGGGAGGGCCCTCGCAGGAGACCCAGTACTTC,CSARGLRPGLAGGPSQETQYF
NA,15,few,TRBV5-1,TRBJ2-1,TGCGCCAGCAGCCCCAACAGTGGCTCCTACAATGAGCAGTTCTTC,CASSPNSGSYNEQFF
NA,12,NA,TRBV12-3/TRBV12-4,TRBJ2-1,TGTGCCAGCAGTGTGGGTGTCGGGGTGCAGTTCTTC,CASSVGVGVQFF
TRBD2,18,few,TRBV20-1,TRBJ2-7,TGCAGTGCTAGAGATCGGGGACTAGCGGGGCCGAGCTCCTACGAGCAGTACTTC,CSARDRGLAGPSSYEQYF
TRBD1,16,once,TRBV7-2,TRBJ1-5,TGTGCCAGCAGCTTAGAAATCGCAGGGGGGAGTCAGCCCCAGCATTTT,CASSLEIAGGSQPQHF
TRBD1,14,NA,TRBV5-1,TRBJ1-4,TGCGCCAGCAGCCCGGACAGGGGCCAGGAAAAACTGTTTTTT,CASSPDRGQEKLFF
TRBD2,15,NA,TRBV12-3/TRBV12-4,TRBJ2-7,TGTGCCAGCAGTTTCGGACTAGCGGGGGCCTACGAGCAGTACTTC,CASSFGLAGAYEQYF
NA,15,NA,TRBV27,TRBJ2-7,TGTGCCAGCAGTTTAAACTGGGCCCCTCCCTACGAGCAGTACTTC,CASSLNWAPPYEQYF
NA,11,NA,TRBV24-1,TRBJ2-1,TGTGCCACCTACCATCTCCCCGAGCAGTTCTTC,CATYHLPEQFF